This T cell receptor beta chain was captured in a study of shared clonotypes between healthy human individuals. On the study more broadly: Used for every donor were three CD4 naive, three CD4 memory, two CD8 naive and one CD8 memory plate.

Profiled with immunoSEQ multiplex PCR; TCRdb holds only in-frame clones, not every one. The sample shows over 2 million clones, 85% to 95% of them seen only once. Selected positively for CCR7 and CD45RO-negative, naive CD8 cells excluded terminally differentiated effector memory CD45RA+ cells. This clone was recorded a few times. The TCR comes from a man aged 18 to 29 in good health. The specimen was naive CD8+ T cells sorted from blood.

The DNA of the CDR3 is TGTGCCAGCAGCGGTGGCGGGAGGGGGAGATATGGGCTTTTTGAAGCTTTCTTT. Translated: CASSGGGRGRYGLFEAFF. The J gene is TRBJ1-1, the V gene TRBV9, with D maybe TRBD1 (6 bases). Germline V gives CDR1 SGDLS, CDR2 YYNGEE. Trimming took off 3 bases at V and 7 bases at J, with 28 bases between the two ends. This CDR3 comprises 18 residues.